A selection of T cell receptor beta chains follows, all from one sample in a study of blood T cells in healthy people across ages. From the 5' RACE reads, TCRdb called clonotypes with MiXCR, one entry per CDR3 protein. Of more than 700,000 distinct CDR3 sequences in the sample, about half are singletons; the top ten hold around 18%. The sample was blood. These receptors all stem from a man older than 75 in good health. Each CDR3 is given without its conserved first and last residue. Each record gives: clone size, V gene, CDR3 protein. The size of a clone is reported for some rows only, either as once, few or many, or as a class for expanded clones.

>once|TRBV28
ASRASGRAEQY
>many|TRBV5-1
ASSLDTDTDTEAF
>few|TRBV29-1
SVEPRGAGEVAQF
>-|TRBV4-1
ASSLRLAGDTYEQY
>many|TRBV29-1
SVLGGRSYEQY
>-|TRBV5-1
ASSLLTSADNEQF
>many|TRBV10-3
AISESGSFNEQF
>few|TRBV13
ASSAGSDYEQY
>few|TRBV20-1
SASLSSGGSFSYEQY
>-|TRBV5-1
ASSPDGQGGAGELF
>-|TRBV4-3
ASSHKTSGIGNEQY
>-|TRBV7-2
ASSLAGPGAF
>-|TRBV9
ASSVEVFSTGGIRDTQY
>-|TRBV29-1
SGRLAGPGSSYNEQF
>-|TRBV6-5
ASTLSPGGTEAF
>-|TRBV3-1
ASSPYVGRAAYNEQF
>few|TRBV6-5
ASRLKGLGQGADTQY
>-|TRBV5-1
ASSSRDRVGTQY
>-|TRBV6-5
ASSYSAGGWADTQY
>-|TRBV7-2
ASTLGGVSTDTQY
>few|TRBV3-1
ASSQDGTGNGDTQY
>few|TRBV12-3/TRBV12-4
ASSQTQGNEQY
>-|TRBV20-1
SARQGNNSPLH
>many|TRBV5-6
ASSLDAIYNEQF
>few|TRBV10-3
AISPGTSGTIRIGELF
>-|TRBV19
ASRTGESNQPQH
>-|TRBV5-6
ASSSRGKRSTDTQY
>-|TRBV12-3/TRBV12-4
ASTDKPFGQPRGETQY
>-|TRBV9
ASSVGLAGAHEQF
>-|TRBV12-5
ASGLRTGGVPGELF
>few|TRBV5-1
ASSFGQGLETQY
>few|TRBV4-2
ASSQGSSYEGYGYT
>many|TRBV4-2
ASSPQAGPSTDTQY
>-|TRBV7-8
ASTRDGRYGYT
>-|TRBV27
ASSLSVRETQY
>few|TRBV2
ASTLTENTEAF
>-|TRBV9
AKTRGGNIQY
>-|TRBV20-1
SARDQAYTDTQY
>many|TRBV7-2
ASGRQTDKEQY
>few|TRBV5-1
ASSSEATNYGYT
>-|TRBV7-8
ASSLVADNSPLH